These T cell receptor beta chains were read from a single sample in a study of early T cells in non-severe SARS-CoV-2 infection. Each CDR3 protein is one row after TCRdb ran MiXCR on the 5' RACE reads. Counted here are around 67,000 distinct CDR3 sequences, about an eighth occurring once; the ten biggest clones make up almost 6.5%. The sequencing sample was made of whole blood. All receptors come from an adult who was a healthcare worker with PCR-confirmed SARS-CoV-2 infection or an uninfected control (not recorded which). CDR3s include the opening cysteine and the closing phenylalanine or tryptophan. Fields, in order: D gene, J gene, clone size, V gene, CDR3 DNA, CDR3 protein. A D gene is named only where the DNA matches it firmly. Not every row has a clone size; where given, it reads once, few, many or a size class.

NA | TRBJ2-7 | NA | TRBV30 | TGTGCCTGGACCCCAGGGAATTACAACGAGCAGTACTTC | CAWTPGNYNEQYF
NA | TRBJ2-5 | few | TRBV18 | TGTGCCAGCTCACCGCCGGGGGCTCTCCAAGAGACCCAGTACTTC | CASSPPGALQETQYF
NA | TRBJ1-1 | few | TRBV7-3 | TGTGCCAGCAGCCTCTGGACAGAGGGAAAAGCTTTCTTT | CASSLWTEGKAFF
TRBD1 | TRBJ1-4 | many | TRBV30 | TGTGCCTGGAGTGTGTGGGACAGCAGAGGGGAAAAACTGTTTTTT | CAWSVWDSRGEKLFF
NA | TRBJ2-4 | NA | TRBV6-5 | TGTGCCAGCAGTTACTCCGGGCGTTTGGCCAAAAACATTCAGTACTTC | CASSYSGRLAKNIQYF
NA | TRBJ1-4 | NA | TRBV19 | TGTGCCAGTAATCCCTTCGGGGCGGCTAATGAAAAACTGTTTTTT | CASNPFGAANEKLFF
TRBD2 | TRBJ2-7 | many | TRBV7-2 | TGTGCCAGCAGTTCACCGGGACTAGCGGGAGTTCAATACGAGCAGTACTTC | CASSSPGLAGVQYEQYF
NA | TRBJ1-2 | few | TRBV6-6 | TGTGCCAGCAAGAGAGGGGAGAGAGATGGCTACACCTTC | CASKRGERDGYTF
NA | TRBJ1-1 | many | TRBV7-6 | TGTGCCAGCAGCCACACAGTGGCAATGGGACACTCGAACACTGAAGCTTTCTTT | CASSHTVAMGHSNTEAFF
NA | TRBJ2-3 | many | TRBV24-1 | TGTGCCACATCATCCGGGGCAACAGATACGCAGTATTTT | CATSSGATDTQYF
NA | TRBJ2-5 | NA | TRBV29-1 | TGCAGCGTTGGGGCAGGGCGAGAGACCCAGTACTTC | CSVGAGRETQYF
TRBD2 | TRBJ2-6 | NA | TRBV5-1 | TGCGCCAGCAGCTTGGTCAAGGCGGGAGGGACTGGGGCCAACGTCCTGACTTTC | CASSLVKAGGTGANVLTF
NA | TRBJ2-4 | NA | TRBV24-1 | TGTGCCACCAGTGATTTGGAGGAGCTAGACATTCAGTACTTC | CATSDLEELDIQYF
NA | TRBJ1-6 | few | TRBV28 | TGTGCCAGCAGCCCCATCCTCGCGGGGACCCTCCACTTT | CASSPILAGTLHF
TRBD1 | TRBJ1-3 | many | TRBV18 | TGTGCCAGCTCACCTCTCCGGAGACAGGGGGTGACTGGAAACACCATATATTTT | CASSPLRRQGVTGNTIYF
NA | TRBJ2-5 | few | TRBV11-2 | TGTGCCAGCAGCTTATTCGGGGGCGAAGAGACCCAGTACTTC | CASSLFGGEETQYF
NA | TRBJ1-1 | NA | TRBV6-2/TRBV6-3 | TGTGCCAGCAGTGGGACATGGGAGACTGAAGCTTTCTTT | CASSGTWETEAFF
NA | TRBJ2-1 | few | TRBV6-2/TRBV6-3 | TGTGCCAGCAGTAACCGGGCCCCGGCCTACAATGAGCAGTTCTTC | CASSNRAPAYNEQFF
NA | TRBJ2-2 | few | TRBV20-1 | TGCAGTGCGGCCACAGGGACGGTGCCCGGGGAGCTGTTTTTT | CSAATGTVPGELFF
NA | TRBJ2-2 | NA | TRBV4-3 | TGCGCCAGCAGCCCTTTAGGTGGGCGGACCGGGGAGCTGTTTTTT | CASSPLGGRTGELFF
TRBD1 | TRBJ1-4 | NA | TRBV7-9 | TGTGCCAGCAGCTCCCCGACAGGGAATTCTCAAAAACTGTTTTTT | CASSSPTGNSQKLFF
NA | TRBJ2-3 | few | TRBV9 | TGTGCCAGCAGCACCCGGGACACCACAGATACGCAGTATTTT | CASSTRDTTDTQYF
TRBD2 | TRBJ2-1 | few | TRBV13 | TGTGCCAGCAGCAAAACTAGCGGGGGGGCCCTTGAGCAGTTCTTC | CASSKTSGGALEQFF
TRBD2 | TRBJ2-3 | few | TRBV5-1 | TGCGCCAGCAGCCCTGGGCTAGCGGGTCACACAGATACGCAGTATTTT | CASSPGLAGHTDTQYF
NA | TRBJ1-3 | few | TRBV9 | TGTGCCAGCAGCGTAGGTAACTCTGGAAACACCATATATTTT | CASSVGNSGNTIYF
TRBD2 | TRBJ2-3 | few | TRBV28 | TGTGCCAGTCACTATAGCGGGGGGGCAGATACGCAGTATTTT | CASHYSGGADTQYF
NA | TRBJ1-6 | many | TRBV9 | TGTGCCAGCAGCGTAGCTTGGGCGGGACCGTCACCCCTCCACTTT | CASSVAWAGPSPLHF
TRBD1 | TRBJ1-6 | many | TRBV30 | TGTGCCTGGGAACAGGGGGGGAATTCACCCCTCCACTTT | CAWEQGGNSPLHF
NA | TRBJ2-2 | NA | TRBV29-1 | TGCAGCGTTGAAGATCGCGGCTGGGACTCGAACACCGGGGAGCTGTTTTTT | CSVEDRGWDSNTGELFF
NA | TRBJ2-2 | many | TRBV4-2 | TGTGCCAGCAGCCAAGATACAGCCCCTTTGAACACCGGGGAGCTGTTTTTT | CASSQDTAPLNTGELFF
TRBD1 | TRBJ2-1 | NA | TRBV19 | TGTGCCAGTAGTAGACAGGGCTATGAGCAGTTCTTC | CASSRQGYEQFF
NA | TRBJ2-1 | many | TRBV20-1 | TGCAGTCCGTGGTGGGGGGAGGAGCAGTTCTTC | CSPWWGEEQFF
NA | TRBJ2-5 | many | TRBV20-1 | TGCAGTGCTAGGAGAGAGGAGACCCAGTACTTC | CSARREETQYF
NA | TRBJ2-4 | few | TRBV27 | TGTGCCAGCAGTCAGGGTAACAAAAACATTCAGTACTTC | CASSQGNKNIQYF
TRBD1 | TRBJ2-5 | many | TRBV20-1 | TGCAGTGCTAGGACAGGGGAGACCCAGTACTTC | CSARTGETQYF
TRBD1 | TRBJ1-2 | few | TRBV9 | TGTGCCAGCACCCGGGACAGGGGTCATTATGGCTACACCTTC | CASTRDRGHYGYTF
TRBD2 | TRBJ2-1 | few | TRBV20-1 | TGCAGTGCTAGAGATTGGGGACTAGCAGGGAATGAGCAGTTCTTC | CSARDWGLAGNEQFF
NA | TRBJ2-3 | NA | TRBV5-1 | TGCGCCAGCAGCGACCCGACCAAAATGACAGATACGCAGTATTTT | CASSDPTKMTDTQYF
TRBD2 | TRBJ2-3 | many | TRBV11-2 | TGTGCCAGCAGCCCAGTTACCTGGACTAGCGGGGGGTCGACAGATACGCAGTATTTT | CASSPVTWTSGGSTDTQYF
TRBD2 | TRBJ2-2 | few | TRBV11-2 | TGTGCCAGCAGCTTCCCGACAGCGGGGGGGCCGGGCACCGGGGAGCTGTTTTTT | CASSFPTAGGPGTGELFF
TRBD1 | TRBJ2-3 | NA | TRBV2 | TGTGCCACCGGCCGGGACAGCGATAACACAGATACGCAGTATTTT | CATGRDSDNTDTQYF
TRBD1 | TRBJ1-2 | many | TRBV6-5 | TGTGCCAGCAGGACCGGACAGGGCAACTATGGCTACACCTTC | CASRTGQGNYGYTF
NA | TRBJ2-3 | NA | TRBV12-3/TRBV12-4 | TGTGCCAGCAGGAGAGCCCGGGTCTTGGATACGCAGTATTTT | CASRRARVLDTQYF
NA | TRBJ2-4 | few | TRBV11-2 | TGTGCCAGCAGCAACCACAGGGTAGCCAAAAACATTCAGTACTTC | CASSNHRVAKNIQYF
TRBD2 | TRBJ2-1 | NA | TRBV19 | TGTGCCAGTAACCTAGCGGGGGGCTACAATGAGCAGTTCTTC | CASNLAGGYNEQFF
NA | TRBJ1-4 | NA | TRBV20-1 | TGCAGTGCTACCCTGGGGCGGGGTATGGTAGAAAAACTGTTTTTT | CSATLGRGMVEKLFF
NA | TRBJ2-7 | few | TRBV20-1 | TGCAGTGCCATTGGGCGCTACGAGCAGTACTTC | CSAIGRYEQYF
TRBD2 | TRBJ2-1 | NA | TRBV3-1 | TGTGCCAGCAGCCAATTATCCGGGACTAGCTCCTACAATGAGCAGTTCTTC | CASSQLSGTSSYNEQFF
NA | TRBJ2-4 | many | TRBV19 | TGTGCCAGTAGTATGGGGACTTCCATCCACATTCAGTACTTC | CASSMGTSIHIQYF
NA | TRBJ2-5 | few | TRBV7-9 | TGTGCCAGCAGCTTAGGGGCCGTGAAGACCCAGTACTTC | CASSLGAVKTQYF